Shown below are 14 T cell receptor beta chains from a single sample sequenced in a study of T cell responses to AZD1222 COVID-19 vaccine. Sequencing was performed with immunoSEQ multiplex PCR; in TCRdb, only in-frame clones are kept and a portion is missing. This table holds about 88,000 clones, 85% to 90% found once. Specimen: peripheral blood, collected on day 0 of AZD1222 vaccination. Source of these receptors: an adult in good health.

This chain links TRBV19 with TRBJ2-2; TRBD2 matches 11 bases. The CDR3 length is 18 residues. V shed 3 bases, J shed 0 bases, and the junction held 6 bases outside the gene matches. Germline V gene sequence: CDR1 LNHDA, CDR2 SQIVND (reference sequence). The chain's CDR3 is CASSISSSGGTNTGELFF. As DNA, the CDR3 is TGTGCCAGTAGTATTTCGTCTAGCGGGGGGACGAACACCGGGGAGCTGTTTTTT. Full variable domain (remainder filled in from reference TRBV19 and TRBJ2-2): DGGITQSPKYLFRKEGQNVTLSCEQNLNHDAMYWYRQDPGQGLRLIYYSQIVNDFQKGDIAEGYSVSREKKESFPLTVTSAQKNPTAFYLCASSISSSGGTNTGELFFGEGSRLTVL.

This chain links TRBV24-1 with TRBJ2-1; 7 bases fit TRBD1. Germline CDR1 is KGHDR and CDR2 is SFDVKD. This CDR3 has 14 amino acids. Unmatched junction bases numbered 7, after V lost 4 bases and J lost 8 bases. The DNA for the CDR3 is TGTGCCACCAGTGAAGGGACAGTGGGCGATGAGCAGTTCTTC. Encoded protein: CATSEGTVGDEQFF.

This sequence joins TRBV7-2 and TRBJ2-5; 10 positions match TRBD1. With 5 bases clipped from V and 4 bases from J, the junction kept 7 bases outside the gene matches. Germline lookup yields CDR1 SGHTA and CDR2 FQGNSA. The length of the CDR3 is 15 residues. This chain's CDR3 is CASSLSTGGGETQYF. The DNA for the CDR3 is TGTGCCAGCAGCCTCTCGACAGGGGGCGGAGAGACCCAGTACTTC.

This clone was recorded once. The CDR3 here is CASSPPGARGREAFF. The DNA for the CDR3 is TGTGCCAGCTCACCCCCAGGGGCCAGGGGCCGGGAAGCTTTCTTT. The rearrangement uses TRBV18 and TRBJ1-1, with D possibly being TRBD1 (6 bases). V shed 3 bases and J shed 8 bases, with 19 bases lying between them. The germline V gene encodes CDR1 KGHSH and CDR2 LQKENI. This CDR3 region has 15 residues.

J is TRBJ1-2 and V is TRBV2; D ambiguous. This CDR3 spans 15 amino acids. Trimming left V 5 bases short and J 4 bases short, with 17 bases between. The germline CDR1 and CDR2 sequences are SNHLY and FYNNEI. The CDR3 is CASSFDAVSFYGYTF. CDR3 sequence (DNA): TGTGCCAGCAGTTTCGACGCGGTATCGTTCTATGGCTACACCTTC.

This clone was detected once. The chain uses TRBV2 and TRBJ1-4; TRBD1 is a possible D gene (5 bases). CDR1 SNHLY and CDR2 FYNNEI come from the germline V gene. V was trimmed by 9 bases and J by 8 bases, leaving 19 bases between them. This CDR3 has 14 amino acids. The CDR3 here is CASLLQGVGEKLFF. CDR3 bases: TGTGCCAGTTTACTTCAGGGAGTTGGCGAAAAACTGTTTTTT.

The V and J genes are TRBV15 and TRBJ2-1, with TRBD2 identical over 12 bases. The germline V gene has CDR1 LNHNV and CDR2 YYDKDF (reference sequence). The CDR3 consists of 18 residues. V was pared by 0 bases and J by 4 bases, with 7 bases of the junction left unmatched. CDR3 protein: CATSRDRRTSGAYNEQFF. In DNA form, the CDR3 reads TGTGCCACCAGCAGAGATCGACGGACTAGCGGGGCGTACAATGAGCAGTTCTTC.

This chain connects TRBV12-5 to TRBJ2-3; 7 bases are a match to TRBD2. The CDR3 is made up of 14 amino acids. Per the germline V gene, CDR1 is LGHNT and CDR2 is FRNRAP. The V gene end was trimmed by 6 bases and the J gene end by 1 base; junction bases not matched to a gene: 4. The CDR3 sequence is CASGSGTGTDTQYF. For the CDR3, the DNA is TGTGCTAGTGGGAGCGGGACCGGCACAGATACGCAGTATTTT.

The gene calls are TRBV19 and TRBJ1-5, with TRBD1 matching over 9 bases. Trimming took 6 bases from V and 4 from J; bases not matched to a gene: 7. This CDR3 has 15 amino acids. From germline, CDR1 is LNHDA and CDR2 SQIVND (reference sequence). The CDR3 is CASRTGTGINQPQHF. The CDR3 bases are TGTGCCAGTAGAACCGGGACAGGGATAAATCAGCCCCAGCATTTT.

This chain's CDR3 is CASYTGELFF. The CDR3 DNA is TGTGCCAGCTATACCGGGGAGCTGTTTTTT. V gene TRBV6-5 combines with J gene TRBJ2-2, with no clear D. The CDR3 runs 10 residues. V was trimmed by 8 bases and J by 5 bases, leaving 3 bases between them. The germline CDR1 and CDR2 sequences are MNHEY and SVGAGI.

The chain employs TRBV10-3 and TRBJ1-2; 7 bases align to TRBD1. Germline values: CDR1 ENHRY, CDR2 SYGVKD. CDR3 length: 13 residues. Unmatched junction bases numbered 6, after V lost 6 bases and J lost 5 bases. The DNA of the CDR3 is TGTGCCATCAGGACACAGGGGTGGTATGGCTACACCTTC. The encoded protein is CAIRTQGWYGYTF.

The rearrangement joins TRBV6-5 to TRBJ2-5; 9 bases fit TRBD1. Germline loops: CDR1 MNHEY, CDR2 SVGAGI. J gave up 6 bases and V 4 bases, and 12 bases lay outside the gene matches. CDR3 length equals 16 residues. The CDR3 bases are TGTGCCAGCAGTTCCTCCGACAGGGGGTTCGAGAAGACCCAGTACTTC. The encoded protein is CASSSSDRGFEKTQYF.

The chain uses TRBV2 and TRBJ1-2; D is possibly TRBD1 (6 bases). From germline, CDR1 is SNHLY and CDR2 FYNNEI. Trimming cost V 9 bases and J 2 bases, with 13 bases left between them. The CDR3 sequence is 13 residues long. The DNA of the CDR3 is TGTGCCAGGGTGGGTAGGGGGAACTATGGCTACACCTTC. It specifies CARVGRGNYGYTF.

This clone was detected a few times. This sequence joins TRBV28 and TRBJ1-6; the D is unclear. Trimming stripped 1 base from V and 7 bases from J, with 5 bases between. This CDR3 contains 13 residues. Germline V gives CDR1 MDHEN, CDR2 SYDVKM. The CDR3: CASSLFRNSPLHF. The CDR3 nucleotides are TGTGCCAGCAGTTTATTCCGGAATTCACCCCTCCACTTT.